This T cell receptor (beta chain) came from a study of CXCR3-negative and CXCR3-positive naive CD8 T cells. General study results and limits: TRB CDR3s of CXCR3-positive naive cells were more hydrophobic than those of CXCR3-negative naive cells. Much lower diversity was found in memory CD8+ cells, while both naive subsets had comparably high diversity.

Through 5' RACE with UMI labels, the TRB cDNA libraries were prepared. Using the 5' RACE reads, TCRdb records one entry per CDR3 protein without DNA. The data include tens of thousands of distinct CDR3 sequences; the top ten clones carry about 1.1%. Germline lookup yields CDR1 MNHEY and CDR2 SMNVEV (reference sequence). The CDR3 length is 15 residues. CD45RO-CCR7+CD27+CD95- was the phenotype of naive CD8+ T cells. On this clonotype itself: Its antigen is unknown.

This receptor was identified in a human donor in good health. Some clones in this sample may be carry-over from other donors' samples. The chain combines TRBV27 with TRBJ2-1; the TCRdb call, TRBD1, lacks DNA for checking. Sequencing was done on a sample of naive CXCR3- CD8+ T cells from blood. Subset in this sample: CD45RO-CCR7+CD27+CD95- naive CD8+ T cells lacking CXCR3 (TNR3-). The CDR3: CASSSPHGGHNEQFF.